These T cell receptor beta chains were read from a single sample in a study of beta chain features in type 1 diabetes. TCRdb keeps only in-frame clones here, not all; method: immunoSEQ multiplex PCR. Found here are 280,000 or so clones, 15% of them singletons; the top ten hold roughly 0.015%. Sequences were obtained from naive CD4+ T cells from blood. Receptors were obtained from a man between 18 and 35 years old with type 1 diabetes. Both conserved end residues are part of each CDR3. A D gene is named only where the DNA matches it firmly. Rows give clone size only sometimes, using once, few, many, or a class for an expanded clone.

TRBJ1-2	.	TRBV29-1	.	TGCAGCGTCCCCTTTGCGGATCGGGGATATGGCTACACCTTC	CSVPFADRGYGYTF
TRBJ2-5	.	TRBV5-4	.	TGTGCCAGCAGCTTGGCAGTATCAGAGACCCAGTACTTC	CASSLAVSETQYF
TRBJ2-5	.	TRBV29-1	.	TGCAGCGTTGATTGGGGGCACCAAGAGACCCAGTACTTC	CSVDWGHQETQYF
TRBJ1-1	TRBD1	TRBV30	few	TGTGCTATCGACAGGGGGCTTGGCACTGAAGCTTTCTTT	CAIDRGLGTEAFF
TRBJ1-5	.	TRBV21-1	.	TGTGCCAGCAGCAAAGATCAACGTGGGGACAACTATCAGCCCCAGCATTTT	CASSKDQRGDNYQPQHF
TRBJ1-1	TRBD1	TRBV19	few	TGTGCCAGTACACGACAGGGCGTGAACACTGAAGCTTTCTTT	CASTRQGVNTEAFF
TRBJ2-5	.	TRBV18	few	TGTGCCAGCTCACCACCTCCAGACAGCCTACAAGAGACCCAGTACTTC	CASSPPPDSLQETQYF
TRBJ1-4	.	TRBV5-1	.	TGCGCCAGCAGCTTGGGCGTGATCTCAACTAATGAAAAACTGTTTTTT	CASSLGVISTNEKLFF
TRBJ2-7	TRBD1	TRBV19	.	TGTGCCAGTAGTAGACAGGGGGCCTTCTCCTACGAGCAGTACTTC	CASSRQGAFSYEQYF
TRBJ2-4	.	TRBV6-5	few	TGTGCCAGCACCGGACTGGCCAAAAACATTCAGTACTTC	CASTGLAKNIQYF
TRBJ2-7	TRBD2	TRBV7-2	.	TGTGCCAGCAGCCGGTTTGTGGCGGGAGACGAGCAGTACTTC	CASSRFVAGDEQYF
TRBJ1-1	TRBD1	TRBV28	once	TGTGCCAGCAGTTTAGGGGGACAGGGTTTAAGGTCTGAAGCTTTCTTT	CASSLGGQGLRSEAFF
TRBJ2-1	.	TRBV7-2	.	TGTGCCAGCAGCCACGGAGGGAGTGAGCAGTTCTTC	CASSHGGSEQFF
TRBJ1-6	TRBD1	TRBV7-9	few	TGTGCCAGCGTAGGGGGCAATTCACCCCTCCACTTT	CASVGGNSPLHF
TRBJ2-1	TRBD2	TRBV28	.	TGTGCCAGCAGTTTGGGGGGGCTAGCGGGGATCTACAATGAGCAGTTCTTC	CASSLGGLAGIYNEQFF
TRBJ2-5	TRBD1	TRBV5-1	once	TGCGCCAGCAGCCCGGACAGGCTCCGGACCCAGTACTTC	CASSPDRLRTQYF
TRBJ2-3	TRBD2	TRBV2	.	TGTGCCAGCGGCGGGAGCGCGGATACGCAGTATTTT	CASGGSADTQYF
TRBJ2-7	TRBD1	TRBV29-1	few	TGCAGCGTTTGGGGACAGGGGGCCTACGAGCAGTACTTC	CSVWGQGAYEQYF
TRBJ2-1	TRBD2	TRBV5-1	.	TGCGCCAGCGATCCTAATCCTAGCGGGGCCTCCAATGAGCAGTTCTTC	CASDPNPSGASNEQFF
TRBJ2-5	.	TRBV18	few	TGTGCCAGCTCACCAACCGGGACTCAAGAGACCCAGTACTTC	CASSPTGTQETQYF
TRBJ1-5	.	TRBV28	.	TGTGCCAGCAGTATAACAGGGAGTCAGCCCCAGCATTTT	CASSITGSQPQHF
TRBJ2-5	.	TRBV25-1	.	TGTGCCAGCGGTCAGGGTGGCGAGACCCAGTACTTC	CASGQGGETQYF
TRBJ2-5	.	TRBV7-2	few	TGTGCCAGCAGCTTAAACGGGATGATAGAGACCCAGTACTTC	CASSLNGMIETQYF
TRBJ2-3	.	TRBV30	.	TGTGCCTGGATGCGGTCGGACAACTTATACACAGATACGCAGTATTTT	CAWMRSDNLYTDTQYF
TRBJ1-1	.	TRBV29-1	few	TGCAGCGTATCGGGGATTCTCTCTGAAGCTTTCTTT	CSVSGILSEAFF
TRBJ1-5	.	TRBV19	.	TGTGCCAGTAGTACCTCATCAGGTAATCAGCCCCAGCATTTT	CASSTSSGNQPQHF
TRBJ2-3	.	TRBV29-1	.	TGCAGCGTTCGATACAGGGTAGGCACAGATACGCAGTATTTT	CSVRYRVGTDTQYF
TRBJ2-4	.	TRBV7-2	.	TGTGCCAGCAGCTGGGGCCAATCCAAAAACATTCAGTACTTC	CASSWGQSKNIQYF
TRBJ2-7	TRBD2	TRBV5-1	.	TGCGCCAGCAGCGAGGCGGGAGGGCCATCGTACGAGCAGTACTTC	CASSEAGGPSYEQYF
TRBJ2-1	TRBD2	TRBV28	few	TGTGCCAGCAGGGAGAACATAGCGGGAGGGATCCACAATGAGCAGTTCTTC	CASRENIAGGIHNEQFF
TRBJ2-5	TRBD1	TRBV5-1	.	TGCGCCAGCAGCCCAAATCCGGGACAGGGCTTGGAGCAGTACTTC	CASSPNPGQGLEQYF
TRBJ2-5	.	TRBV21-1	.	TGTGCCAGCACTCCGGGGTGGGAAGAGACCCAGTACTTC	CASTPGWEETQYF
TRBJ2-7	TRBD1	TRBV9	few	TGTGCCAGCAGCGTAGGGGGACAGGGTAGCTACGAGCAGTACTTC	CASSVGGQGSYEQYF
TRBJ1-2	.	TRBV9	.	TGTGCCAGCAGCGTAGGGCACAGGGAAAGCTATGGCTACACCTTC	CASSVGHRESYGYTF
TRBJ2-7	TRBD1	TRBV19	.	TGTGCCAGTAGTGAGTACAGGGGATCCTACGAGCAGTACTTC	CASSEYRGSYEQYF
TRBJ2-5	TRBD2	TRBV11-2	few	TGTGCCAGCAGCTTAGACAGCGGGGCTAGAAAGACCCAGTACTTC	CASSLDSGARKTQYF
TRBJ2-1	TRBD1	TRBV7-9	.	TGTGCCAGCAGCCTGGACAGGGCTGATGGAAAGTACAATGAGCAGTTCTTC	CASSLDRADGKYNEQFF
TRBJ1-4	.	TRBV18	.	TGTGCCAGCTCACCAGGAAGAGCGAATGAAAAACTGTTTTTT	CASSPGRANEKLFF
TRBJ2-3	TRBD1	TRBV14	few	TGTGCCAGCAGCCTCGGGACAGACCACACAGATACGCAGTATTTT	CASSLGTDHTDTQYF
TRBJ2-7	.	TRBV5-1	.	TGCGCCAGCAGCTTGTTCGGTCAGGAACCCTACGAGCAGTACTTC	CASSLFGQEPYEQYF
TRBJ2-1	TRBD2	TRBV7-9	few	TGTGCCAGCAGCTTAACCCGACTAGCGGGAGCCAATGAGCAGTTCTTC	CASSLTRLAGANEQFF
TRBJ1-2	.	TRBV5-6	.	TGTGCCAGCAGCTTACTCAGGGTTGGCTACACCTTC	CASSLLRVGYTF
TRBJ1-2	.	TRBV6-5	.	TGTGCCAGCAGGGCCCCCGGGTGGAATGGCTACACCTTC	CASRAPGWNGYTF
TRBJ1-2	.	TRBV9	.	TGTGCCAGCAGCGTGGCACCAGCGGATGGCTACACCTTC	CASSVAPADGYTF
TRBJ1-1	.	TRBV18	few	TGTGCCAGCTCACCACTGGCAGGGAACACTGAAGCTTTCTTT	CASSPLAGNTEAFF
TRBJ1-5	.	TRBV4-3	.	TGCGCCAGCAGCCAAGATGGCCGTCAGCCCCAGCATTTT	CASSQDGRQPQHF
TRBJ1-1	.	TRBV6-1	.	TGTGCCAGCAGTGAACTTCTGAACACTGAAGCTTTCTTT	CASSELLNTEAFF